These 10 T cell receptor beta chains were all obtained from the same sample, sequenced in a study of molecular identifiers for immune sequencing clone quantification. TCRdb reprocessed the PCR reads with MiXCR, giving one entry per CDR3 protein. The sample comprises about 98,000 distinct CDR3 sequences, about a third of which are singletons, and less than 10% rests with the top ten. The sample consisted of naive CD8+ T cells from blood, with Jurkat cell RNA spiked in. Noted subset: FACS-sorted CD8+CD4-CCR7+CD45RA+ naive T cells. The receptors come from a human donor in good health. Some libraries in this study had Jurkat cell RNA spiked in.

The chain combines TRBV6-1 with TRBJ2-5, with a weak D call TRBD1 (6 bases). Looked up from germline, CDR1 is MNHNS and CDR2 is SASEGT. The germline V and J ends were trimmed by 5 bases and 4 bases, with 11 bases remaining between them. The CDR3 consists of 13 residues. In DNA form, the CDR3 reads TGTGCCAGCAGTTGGACAGTAGGAGAGACCCAGTACTTC. It codes for CASSWTVGETQYF.

In this sample, this clonotype turned up a few times. The chain links TRBV29-1 to TRBJ1-4; possibly TRBD1 for D (5 bases). Trimming stripped 7 bases from V and 8 bases from J, with 8 bases between. The CDR3 has 10 amino acids. Germline V gives CDR1 SQVTM, CDR2 ANQGSEA. CDR3 bases: TGCAGCGCAAGGGGAGAAAAACTGTTTTTT. Protein sequence: CSARGEKLFF.

This clonotype has a handful of counts. Relative to the germline gene, one junction end is altered; a read error may explain this. The rearrangement joins TRBV7-7 to TRBJ2-5; no firm D call. Germline V gene data show CDR1 as SSHAT and CDR2 as FNYEAQ (reference sequence). CDR3 size: 14 residues. The CDR3 protein is CASSPPAFQETQYF. In nucleotides, the CDR3 is TGTGCTAGCAGCCCCCCAGCTTTCCAAGAGACCCAGTACTTC.

V is TRBV11-2 and J is TRBJ1-5, with D possibly being TRBD1 (6 bases). The CDR3 is 14 amino acids. V was trimmed by 3 bases and J by 5 bases, leaving 11 bases between them. Per the germline V gene, CDR1 is SGHAT and CDR2 is FQNNGV. The DNA of the CDR3 is TGTGCCAGCAGCTTTGGGGGCGCTTATCAGCCCCAGCATTTT. Its protein product is CASSFGGAYQPQHF.

The chain employs TRBV28 and TRBJ1-1, with D uncertain. V was shortened by 5 bases and J by 0 bases, with 10 bases between the two germline ends. The CDR3 is made up of 14 amino acids. Germline lookup yields CDR1 MDHEN and CDR2 SYDVKM. This CDR3 is CASSIPAMNTEAFF. The CDR3 nucleotides are TGTGCCAGCAGTATTCCGGCGATGAACACTGAAGCTTTCTTT.

The CDR3 DNA sequence: TGTGCCTCTAGCTCGTCGTCCAACAGTGAGCAGTTCTTC. Amino acids: CASSSSSNSEQFF. The rearrangement uses TRBV6-5 and TRBJ2-1, with D possibly being TRBD2 (5 bases). The CDR3 consists of 13 residues. Between the trimmed V and J ends, which lost 11 bases and 9 bases, there was a span of 20 bases. Germline V gene sequence: CDR1 MNHEY, CDR2 SVGAGI.

The rearrangement links TRBV7-8 to TRBJ2-1; D remains unclear. CDR1 SGHVS and CDR2 FQNEAQ come from the germline V gene. The V end lost 6 bases, the J end lost 8 bases, and 11 bases lay between the germline ends. The length of the CDR3 is 12 residues. CDR3 region: CASREIGHEQFF. The CDR3 DNA reads as TGTGCCAGCAGAGAGATAGGGCATGAGCAGTTCTTC.

Concerning this clonotype: A junction boundary mismatches the germline segment, possibly from a read error. This chain links TRBV11-2 with TRBJ2-5, with a possible D match to TRBD2 (6 bases). This CDR3 has 20 amino acids. Germline V gives CDR1 SGHAT, CDR2 FQNNGV. The CDR3 region is CASSLDRGGGRPLPQEPQYF. In nucleotides, the CDR3 is TGTGCCAGCAGCTTAGATCGAGGCGGAGGGAGACCGTTACCACAAGAGCCCCAGTACTTC.

The rearrangement joins TRBV20-1 to TRBJ2-2; 7 nucleotides agree with TRBD2. V trimming: 4 bases; J trimming: 8 bases; junction bases outside the gene matches: 4. Germline assignment: CDR1 DFQATT and CDR2 SNEGSKA (reference sequence). This CDR3 spans 12 amino acids. The CDR3 bases are TGCAGTGCTACTAGCGGCAATGGGGAGCTGTTTTTT. It codes for CSATSGNGELFF.

In regard to this clonotype: A read error may produce the germline difference seen at one junction end. The chain has TRBV4-2 and TRBJ2-7; 8 nucleotides agree with TRBD1. CDR1 is LGHNA and CDR2 is YNFKEQ in the germline V gene. The CDR3 totals 17 residues. CDR3 sequence (DNA): TGTGCCAGCAGCCAAGATCAGGGACAGGTCCGATCCTACGAGCAGTGCTTC. This translates into CASSQDQGQVRSYEQCF.